The rows below give T cell receptor beta chains drawn from one sample of a study of T cells in tuberculosis. Here immunoSEQ multiplex PCR was the method, and the copy in TCRdb shows in-frame clones only, minus some. The sample gives under 50,000 clones, around 96% of which show up once; roughly 3.6% is in the top ten. The sequenced sample consisted of PBMCs. The receptors here all came from a donor aged 5 to 30 with latent tuberculosis or without tuberculosis infection. The CDR3 runs from the conserved cysteine through the conserved F or W. A D gene is named only where the DNA matches it firmly. The size of a clone is reported for some rows only, either as once, few or many, or as a class for expanded clones.

j_call,clone_size,d_call,v_call,cdr3_aa,cdr3_nt
TRBJ2-7,.,.,TRBV7-2,CASSLEVRRYEQYF,TGTGCCAGCAGCTTAGAGGTGCGGCGGTACGAGCAGTACTTC
TRBJ1-1,.,.,TRBV5-1,CASSWGTMNTEAFF,TGCGCCAGCAGCTGGGGGACTATGAACACTGAAGCTTTCTTT
TRBJ1-4,.,.,TRBV11-2,CASSGWRATNEKLFF,TGTGCCAGCAGCGGTTGGAGAGCAACTAATGAAAAACTGTTTTTT
TRBJ2-7,.,.,TRBV9,CASSVSLQGENEQYF,TGTGCCAGCAGCGTTTCTCTACAGGGAGAAAACGAGCAGTACTTC
TRBJ1-1,.,.,TRBV4-3,CASSQAEFGSGAAFF,TGCGCCAGCAGCCAAGCGGAGTTTGGCAGTGGGGCAGCTTTCTTT
TRBJ2-1,.,TRBD2,TRBV5-1,CASSFGRGANNEQFF,TGCGCCAGCAGCTTCGGGCGGGGGGCGAACAATGAGCAGTTCTTC
TRBJ2-7,once,.,TRBV6-1,CVTRRGGEQYF,TGTGTCACTCGGAGGGGCGGCGAGCAGTACTTC
TRBJ1-3,.,.,TRBV2,CASSGQLPGNTIYF,TGTGCCAGCAGTGGACAGCTGCCTGGAAACACCATATATTTT
TRBJ2-6,.,.,TRBV6-4,CASSDSGTGANVLTF,TGTGCCAGCAGTGACTCCGGGACAGGGGCCAACGTCCTGACTTTC
TRBJ2-3,.,TRBD2,TRBV4-1,CASSQDVGTGGDTDTQYF,TGCGCCAGCAGCCAAGATGTCGGAACGGGGGGGGACACAGATACGCAGTATTTT
TRBJ1-2,.,TRBD1,TRBV28,CASSFYPPGQGAGYTF,TGTGCCAGCAGTTTCTACCCCCCGGGACAGGGTGCTGGCTACACCTTC
TRBJ1-3,.,TRBD1,TRBV5-1,CASSLDAGGISGNTIYF,TGCGCCAGCAGCTTGGACGCAGGGGGCATTTCTGGAAACACCATATATTTT
TRBJ2-2,.,.,TRBV6-1,CASGDSSNTGELFF,TGTGCCAGCGGCGACAGTTCTAACACCGGGGAGCTGTTTTTT
TRBJ2-3,.,TRBD1,TRBV27,CASSPRYRGRTDTQYF,TGTGCCAGCAGCCCAAGATACAGGGGGCGCACAGATACGCAGTATTTT
TRBJ1-5,.,.,TRBV7-9,CASSSDQVRPQHF,TGTGCCAGCAGTTCCGACCAGGTACGGCCCCAGCATTTT
TRBJ2-7,.,.,TRBV7-6,CASSLASGETYEQYF,TGTGCCAGCAGCTTAGCGTCGGGGGAGACCTACGAGCAGTACTTC
TRBJ2-5,once,.,TRBV20-1,CSARRGETQYF,TGCAGTGCTAGGAGGGGGGAGACCCAGTACTTC
TRBJ1-3,.,TRBD1,TRBV5-1,CASSTGQGALPGNTIYF,TGCGCCAGCAGCACGGGACAGGGGGCACTACCTGGAAACACCATATATTTT
TRBJ2-5,once,.,TRBV2,CASNPDSSLQETQYF,TGTGCCAGCAATCCAGACTCGAGTCTCCAAGAGACCCAGTACTTC
TRBJ1-6,.,.,TRBV30,CAWIDQGLNSPLHF,TGTGCCTGGATTGACCAGGGTCTAAATTCACCCCTCCACTTT
TRBJ2-1,.,.,TRBV2,CASMGLSAAGEQFF,TGTGCCAGCATGGGGCTGAGTGCAGCAGGTGAGCAGTTCTTC
TRBJ2-5,.,TRBD1,TRBV14,CASSQTRTGKETQYF,TGTGCCAGCAGCCAAACTAGGACAGGGAAAGAGACCCAGTACTTC
TRBJ2-3,.,TRBD2,TRBV29-1,CSVEFGVAGATDTQYF,TGCAGCGTTGAATTTGGGGTAGCGGGGGCCACAGATACGCAGTATTTT
TRBJ1-6,.,.,TRBV19,CASSIKGSYSPLHF,TGTGCCAGTAGTATAAAGGGGTCTTATTCACCCCTCCACTTT
TRBJ2-6,.,.,TRBV5-6,CASSAGAGANVLTF,TGTGCCAGCAGCGCAGGGGCTGGGGCCAACGTCCTGACTTTC
TRBJ2-7,.,.,TRBV28,CASSSQEGRMYYEQYF,TGTGCCAGCAGCTCCCAGGAGGGGCGAATGTACTACGAGCAGTACTTC
TRBJ1-1,once,.,TRBV6-6,CASSEVGGLTEAFF,TGTGCCAGCAGTGAGGTAGGAGGTTTAACTGAAGCTTTCTTT
TRBJ2-3,.,TRBD2,TRBV10-1,CASSESLAGGTDTQYF,TGCGCCAGCAGTGAGTCGTTAGCGGGGGGTACAGATACGCAGTATTTT
TRBJ1-2,once,TRBD1,TRBV7-2,CASSSQGASSGYTF,TGTGCCAGCAGCTCACAGGGGGCTTCTTCTGGCTACACCTTC
TRBJ2-1,.,.,TRBV7-9,CASSPGRGFDYNEQFF,TGTGCCAGCAGCCCCGGACGGGGGTTCGATTACAATGAGCAGTTCTTC
TRBJ1-1,.,.,TRBV28,CASSPYQGKNTEAFF,TGTGCCAGCAGCCCGTACCAGGGGAAGAACACTGAAGCTTTCTTT
TRBJ1-1,.,.,TRBV5-1,CASSLVTDTEAFF,TGCGCCAGCAGCTTGGTAACGGACACTGAAGCTTTCTTT
TRBJ2-3,.,.,TRBV4-3,CASSQDTGLPTDTQYF,TGCGCCAGCAGCCAAGATACGGGGTTACCCACAGATACGCAGTATTTT
TRBJ1-2,.,.,TRBV29-1,CSVVGEDGYTF,TGCAGCGTTGTAGGGGAGGATGGCTACACCTTC
TRBJ2-7,.,.,TRBV30,CAWSPTWSEQYF,TGTGCCTGGAGTCCTACCTGGTCCGAGCAGTACTTC
TRBJ2-7,once,TRBD1,TRBV4-3,CASSRGTGDHIPYEQYF,TGCGCCAGCAGTCGAGGGACAGGGGACCACATTCCCTACGAGCAGTACTTC
TRBJ2-2,.,TRBD2,TRBV5-1,CASSLGTSGGFTGELFF,TGCGCCAGCAGCCTCGGGACTAGCGGGGGATTCACCGGGGAGCTGTTTTTT